The T cell receptor (beta chain) under discussion was sequenced for a study of PD-1 blockade in classical Hodgkin lymphoma. Findings and caveats of the study: Whoever responded completely had baseline diversity much like that seen in newly diagnosed patients. Initiation of nivolumab under 1 year after ASCT led to exclusion of patients.

As to time point: cycle 4 day 1 (C4D1), after more than 5 weeks of nivolumab. Every patient had relapsed following autologous stem cell transplantation, and cohorts differed in brentuximab vedotin exposure. As to this clone: What it binds is not known.

Repertoires were generated with immunoSEQ multiplex PCR, while TCRdb's copy carries only in-frame clones and drops some. This repertoire shows approximately 18,000 clones, over 75% found once; its top ten account for 40%. This TCR was recovered from a human donor with classical Hodgkin lymphoma. This specimen consisted of peripheral blood mononuclear cells (PBMCs), obtained before the fourth cycle of nivolumab.

The CDR3 nucleotides are TGCGCCAGCAGCCCAAACGTTGGTCGCGATGAGCAGTTCTTC. It specifies CASSPNVGRDEQFF. The chain combines TRBV4-1 with TRBJ2-1; D unresolved. In germline, CDR1 is MGHRA, CDR2 YSYEKL. Trimming pared 4 bases from V and 8 bases from J, leaving 15 bases between. The CDR3 length is 14 residues.